The entry below describes one TCR beta chain. It has no known antigen specificity. No conserved phenylalanine or tryptophan ends this CDR3, so it is likely a read error. Library construction relied on PCR. TCRdb shows the sequencer as Illumina HiSeq 2500. To normalize quantification of the TCRbeta repertoire, the TCR libraries were built with molecular barcoding that relied on unique molecular identifiers. Clones were called with MiXCR by TCRdb after fastp trimmed the public reads at Q25, and only in-frame beta chains were retained. CDR3 protein duplicates are merged, each entry listing the most common genes and DNA. This sample has 540,000 or so distinct CDR3 sequences in its table, and more than 20% of those were observed once. The ten most abundant clones make up 13% to 15% of the sample. This entry is derived from a study of T-cell reconstitution after alpha-beta-depleted transplantation in children (dated by TCRdb to about 2016). As for the study more broadly: Using TCR repertoire profiling, the study quantitatively followed how T-cell immune reconstitution unfolded in children after TCRalphabeta/CD19-depleted allogeneic hematopoietic cell transplantation. Study-level results and caveats: Apparently early alphabetaT-cell count recovery about two months after transplant reportedly relied on only several hundred rapidly expanded clones derived from non-depleted graft cells. The frequencies of hyperexpanded clones fell over the following months, and after one year, T-cell counts and TCRbeta diversity were mostly attributed to newly produced T cells. In some patients, high TCRbeta diversity at day 60 was attributed to recipient T cells and intrathymic progenitors that had survived conditioning.

From the germline V gene (reference sequence), CDR1 is DFQATT and CDR2 is SNEGSKA. Including both end residues, the CDR3 is 14 amino acids long. CDR3 DNA is the only sequence kept; it has 42 bases, read in frame from the first base. At the junction V is shortened by 5 bases and J by 1 base, with 12 bases in between. Per the publication, the treatment or condition label means: allogeneic hematopoietic cell transplantation with graft depleted of TCRalphabeta T cells and CD19 B cells. The transplant recipients were children given TCRalphabeta/CD19-depleted allogeneic hematopoietic cell grafts. The chain employs TRBV20-1 and TRBJ1-5; the D gene cannot be named for sure. The sequencing used PBMCs, mostly from graft donor cells, collected 360 days after TCRalphabeta/CD19-depleted stem cell transplant. The source is a boy younger than two who had a stem cell transplant for acute myeloid leukemia, so the T cells may come from the graft donor. The DNA sequence is given as TGCAGTGCTTTCCGTAGAGGGAGCAATCAGCCCCAGCATTCT. The encoded protein is CSAFRRGSNQPQHS.